These 14 T cell receptor beta chains originate from one sample sequenced in a study of CD8 T cells in ankylosing spondylitis. Using its own MiXCR run on the 5' RACE reads, TCRdb lists one record per CDR3 protein. In the table there are around 300,000 distinct CDR3 sequences, roughly 11% of which are singletons. The sample was blood, either unsorted or a sorted T cell fraction (not recorded which). The receptors shown here come from a female donor with ankylosing spondylitis or in good health (not recorded which).

This clonotype occurred many times. The V and J genes are TRBV7-2 and TRBJ2-4; TRBD1 matches 7 bases. This CDR3 spans 14 amino acids. Germline trimming cut 4 bases from V and 9 bases from J; bases unmatched to any gene: 9. Germline values: CDR1 SGHTA, CDR2 FQGNSA. CDR3 DNA: TGTGCCAGCAGCTCTGACAGGGCGAGGGTCATTCAGTACTTC. Translation: CASSSDRARVIQYF.

This clonotype was observed a few times. V and J are TRBV24-1 and TRBJ1-4; tentatively, D is TRBD1 (5 bases). Trimming left V 3 bases short and J 4 bases short, with 11 bases between. This CDR3 is 15 amino acids long. Germline values: CDR1 KGHDR, CDR2 SFDVKD. The chain's CDR3 is CATSDAGTGNEKLFF. The CDR3 DNA reads as TGTGCCACCAGTGATGCCGGGACTGGTAATGAAAAACTGTTTTTT.

This clonotype has only a few counts. The V call is TRBV14, the J call TRBJ1-2; possible D gene TRBD1, 5 bases. Germline V gene data show CDR1 as SGHDN and CDR2 as FVKESK. This CDR3 is built from 14 residues. The V and J ends lost 1 base and 7 bases respectively, with 13 bases between them. The CDR3 nucleotides read TGTGCCAGCAGCCAAGTTTGGCAGGGAAGTGGCTACACCTTC. Protein product: CASSQVWQGSGYTF.

This clonotype was seen many times. V gene TRBV20-1 combines with J gene TRBJ2-7; possible D gene TRBD2, 6 bases. Trimming stripped 3 bases from V and 1 base from J, with 7 bases between. This CDR3 has 12 amino acids. The germline CDR1 and CDR2 sequences are DFQATT and SNEGSKA (reference sequence). The CDR3 DNA sequence: TGCAGTGCTAGGCGGGGATCCTACGAGCAGTACTTC. Protein: CSARRGSYEQYF.

A note on this clonotype: The junction shows a germline mismatch at one end, possibly a read error. The V gene is TRBV24-1, the J gene TRBJ2-3; no clear D. This CDR3 region has 14 residues. CDR1 KGHDR and CDR2 SFDVKD come from the germline V gene. In nucleotides, the CDR3 is TGTGCCACCAGGGGGAACTTTCACACACATACGCAGTATTTT. This encodes CATRGNFHTHTQYF.

This clonotype was counted many times. The chain couples TRBV9 to TRBJ2-2; no clear D gene. Trimming removed 4 bases from V and 7 bases from J, with 8 bases in between. Germline V gene lookup returns CDR1 SGDLS and CDR2 YYNGEE. This CDR3 contains 12 residues. DNA of the CDR3: TGTGCCAGCAGCTCCCTGTTCGGGGAGCTGTTTTTT. As protein: CASSSLFGELFF.

This clonotype has ten or more counts. The J gene is TRBJ2-2, the V gene TRBV6-5; the D is unclear. With 0 bases removed from V and 5 bases from J, the gap between germline ends came to 7 bases. CDR3 length equals 14 residues. Germline loops: CDR1 MNHEY, CDR2 SVGAGI. Here the CDR3 reads CASSYSRETGELFF. Here the CDR3 DNA reads TGTGCCAGCAGTTACTCTAGGGAAACCGGGGAGCTGTTTTTT.

This clonotype was counted at least ten times. The J gene is TRBJ1-6, the V gene TRBV12-3 or TRBV12-4, with D maybe TRBD1 (6 bases). The V gene lost 3 bases and the J gene lost 8 bases, with 14 bases spanning the gap. CDR3 length: 15 residues. CDR3 loop: CASSFFGTSDSPLHF. The CDR3 DNA reads TGTGCCAGCAGTTTCTTCGGGACATCCGATTCACCCCTCCACTTT.

Comment on this clonotype: This may arise from a read error, as a much more abundant clone is one base away. The chain recombines TRBV5-1 with TRBJ2-3; D remains unclear. The CDR3 contains 14 residues. CDR1 is SGHRS and CDR2 is YFSETQ in the germline V gene. Trimming stripped 6 bases from V and 5 bases from J, with 16 bases between. The CDR3 DNA sequence: TGCGCCAGCAAGGCCCCTGGCGACCGAGATACGCAGTATTTT. This codes for CASKAPGDRDTQYF. The variable domain in full, completed from reference TRBV5-1 and TRBJ2-3, reads KAGVTQTPRYLIKTRGQQVTLSCSPISGHRSVSWYQQTPGQGLQFLFEYFSETQRNKGNFPGRFSGRQFSNSRSEMNVSTLELGDSALYLCASKAPGDRDTQYFGPGTRLTVL.

This clonotype has only a few counts. At one end the junction does not follow the germline gene, possibly because of a read error. V usage is TRBV20-1 and J usage is TRBJ2-1, with 13 bases fitting TRBD2. The CDR3 is made up of 17 amino acids. Germline values: CDR1 DFQATT, CDR2 SNEGSKA (reference sequence). Here the CDR3 DNA reads TGCTGTGCTCTACTAGCGGGGGGGCCGGACTCCTACAATGAGCAGTTCTTC. This codes for CCALLAGGPDSYNEQFF.

V usage is TRBV5-1 and J usage is TRBJ2-1; TRBD2 aligns across 10 bases. The trim removed 3 bases at V and 4 bases at J, leaving 13 bases unmatched. The CDR3 runs 18 residues. Germline V CDR1 and CDR2: SGHRS, YFSETQ. CDR3 region: CASSSPSRGAGGYNEQFF. CDR3 coding DNA: TGCGCCAGCAGCTCGCCCTCAAGGGGAGCGGGAGGGTACAATGAGCAGTTCTTC. Supplemented by reference TRBV5-1 and TRBJ2-1, the full variable domain reads KAGVTQTPRYLIKTRGQQVTLSCSPISGHRSVSWYQQTPGQGLQFLFEYFSETQRNKGNFPGRFSGRQFSNSRSEMNVSTLELGDSALYLCASSSPSRGAGGYNEQFFGPGTRLTVL.

In this sample, this clonotype turned up many times. The rearrangement joins TRBV15 to TRBJ2-3; D not certain. The CDR3 runs to 13 residues. Trimming removed 1 base at V and 0 bases at J, with 2 bases between. Per the germline V gene, CDR1 is LNHNV and CDR2 is YYDKDF (reference sequence). The CDR3 region is CATSRASTDTQYF. For the CDR3, the DNA is TGTGCCACCAGCAGAGCTAGCACAGATACGCAGTATTTT. The variable domain in full, with the rest retrieved from reference TRBV15 and TRBJ2-3, is DAMVIQNPRYQVTQFGKPVTLSCSQTLNHNVMYWYQQKSSQAPKLLFHYYDKDFNNEADTPDNFQSRRPNTSFCFLDIRSPGLGDTAMYLCATSRASTDTQYFGPGTRLTVL.

This clonotype was picked up many times. The chain recombines TRBV12-3 or TRBV12-4 with TRBJ2-5; no clear D. The V and J ends lost 2 bases and 5 bases respectively, with 9 bases between them. The CDR3 has 13 residues. CDR3 in amino acids: CASSLSGVETQYF. For the CDR3, the DNA is TGTGCCAGCAGTTTATCTGGGGTTGAGACCCAGTACTTC.

This clonotype was detected many times. The chain carries TRBV5-1 and TRBJ2-7, with D uncertain. Germline loops: CDR1 SGHRS, CDR2 YFSETQ. Trimming removed 5 bases at V and 4 bases at J, with 10 bases between. This CDR3 is 12 amino acids long. Here the CDR3 reads CASRDGKYEQYF. CDR3 DNA: TGCGCCAGCAGGGACGGAAAGTACGAGCAGTACTTC.